These T cell receptor beta chains were read from a single sample in a study of cytomegalovirus exposure and HLA in healthy donors. Assay: immunoSEQ multiplex PCR; the TCRdb copy retains only in-frame clones and omits some. The table lists more than 90,000 clones, 70% to 80% of them singletons. The sample was PBMCs. These TCRs come from a woman aged 45 to 65 in good health and CMV-seropositive. CDR3s include the opening cysteine and the closing phenylalanine or tryptophan. Fields, in order: CDR3 DNA, CDR3 protein, D gene, clone size, V gene, J gene. The D gene is left open where the match is weak. Rows may omit the clone size; those that give it use once, few, many or a size class.

DNA: TGTGCCAGCAGCAGACGGGAGGGCGGGAGAATAGAGACCCAGTACTTC
CDR3: CASSRREGGRIETQYF
D: TRBD2
size: once
V: TRBV9
J: TRBJ2-5

DNA: TGTGCTAGTGGTTTGACCCGGGTAGCGGGGGGACAGTTCTTC
CDR3: CASGLTRVAGGQFF
D: TRBD2
size: few
V: TRBV12-5
J: TRBJ2-1

DNA: TGTGCCAGCAGCTGGGGACAGGACAATGAGCAGTTCTTC
CDR3: CASSWGQDNEQFF
D: TRBD1
size: NA
V: TRBV7-7
J: TRBJ2-1

DNA: TGTGCCAGCAGTCCGCGGGGACAGCGCCAAGGAAAACTGTTTTTT
CDR3: CASSPRGQRQGKLFF
D: TRBD1
size: few
V: TRBV6-6
J: TRBJ1-4

DNA: TGTGCCAGCAACGATAGCGGTTCCTACGAGCAGTACTTC
CDR3: CASNDSGSYEQYF
D: NA
size: once
V: TRBV6-1
J: TRBJ2-7

DNA: TGTGCCAGCAGTTCACCCTTCGGGGGCTACACCTTC
CDR3: CASSSPFGGYTF
D: NA
size: NA
V: TRBV6-5
J: TRBJ1-2

DNA: TGTGCCAGCAGCCGACTAGCGGGGGGGCGGAGCACCGGGGAGCTGTTTTTT
CDR3: CASSRLAGGRSTGELFF
D: TRBD2
size: NA
V: TRBV11-2
J: TRBJ2-2

DNA: TGTGCCAGCAGCTCGACAGGGGATCAGCCCCAGCATTTT
CDR3: CASSSTGDQPQHF
D: TRBD1
size: NA
V: TRBV2
J: TRBJ1-5

DNA: TGTGCCAGCAGCCAAGACTCGGTAGATGGCTACACCTTC
CDR3: CASSQDSVDGYTF
D: NA
size: NA
V: TRBV14
J: TRBJ1-2

DNA: TGTGCCAGCAGCGTAGGCGGGGCAGGACAGCCCCAGCATTTT
CDR3: CASSVGGAGQPQHF
D: NA
size: NA
V: TRBV9
J: TRBJ1-5

DNA: TGTGCCAGCAGCTTGATGGGGGCGCGGAACTATGGCTACACCTTC
CDR3: CASSLMGARNYGYTF
D: NA
size: NA
V: TRBV5-6
J: TRBJ1-2

DNA: TGTGCCAGCAGCTTGGGACCTAGCGGGTCGGGCACCGGGGAGCTGTTTTTT
CDR3: CASSLGPSGSGTGELFF
D: TRBD2
size: NA
V: TRBV5-4
J: TRBJ2-2

DNA: TGTGCCAGCAGTCCCGGGACTAGCGTATACAATGAGCAGTTCTTC
CDR3: CASSPGTSVYNEQFF
D: TRBD2
size: once
V: TRBV6-5
J: TRBJ2-1

DNA: TGCGCCAGCAGTGATCAGGGGGCTAGCGGTTCCACTGAAGCTTTCTTT
CDR3: CASSDQGASGSTEAFF
D: TRBD1
size: NA
V: TRBV10-1
J: TRBJ1-1

DNA: TGTGCCAGCAGGCGGGGACTAAACACCTACGAGCAGTACTTC
CDR3: CASRRGLNTYEQYF
D: TRBD2
size: NA
V: TRBV2
J: TRBJ2-7

DNA: TGTGCCAGCAGTACGGGAGGGTTAGGAGCTTTCTTT
CDR3: CASSTGGLGAFF
D: NA
size: NA
V: TRBV6-6
J: TRBJ1-1

DNA: TGCAGTGCTGAACTGGGGCATATGCAGTATTTT
CDR3: CSAELGHMQYF
D: NA
size: NA
V: TRBV20-1
J: TRBJ2-3

DNA: TGTGCCTGGACTCTCCCGGCCCACGAGGGTACCGGGGAGCTGTTTTTT
CDR3: CAWTLPAHEGTGELFF
D: NA
size: NA
V: TRBV30
J: TRBJ2-2

DNA: TGTGCCAGCAGTGAGACAGGGGGTAAAGATACGCAGTATTTT
CDR3: CASSETGGKDTQYF
D: TRBD1
size: NA
V: TRBV28
J: TRBJ2-3

DNA: TGTGCCAGCATTTCTGGGGGGATTGTGTGGGCTAACTATGGCTACACCTTC
CDR3: CASISGGIVWANYGYTF
D: NA
size: NA
V: TRBV28
J: TRBJ1-2

DNA: TGTGCCAGCAGCGCCGGGACTAGCGGCTCCGGGGAGCTGTTTTTT
CDR3: CASSAGTSGSGELFF
D: TRBD2
size: once
V: TRBV9
J: TRBJ2-2

DNA: TGTGCCAGCAGAGAACCAAGGACTAGCGGGAGTCCGAATACGCAGTATTTT
CDR3: CASREPRTSGSPNTQYF
D: TRBD2
size: NA
V: TRBV7-2
J: TRBJ2-3

DNA: TGTGCCAGCAGCGTAGAACCCACAGGGGCCGGAAACACCATATATTTT
CDR3: CASSVEPTGAGNTIYF
D: TRBD1
size: NA
V: TRBV9
J: TRBJ1-3

DNA: TGTGCCAGCAGCTTAGACAGGGGGGATGGCTACACCTTC
CDR3: CASSLDRGDGYTF
D: TRBD1
size: NA
V: TRBV7-3
J: TRBJ1-2

DNA: TGTGCCAGCAGCTTACCTCCCACAGATACGCAGTATTTT
CDR3: CASSLPPTDTQYF
D: NA
size: NA
V: TRBV7-2
J: TRBJ2-3

DNA: TGTGCCAGCAGCTTAGCTCCAGCGGGCAACACCGGGGAGCTGTTTTTT
CDR3: CASSLAPAGNTGELFF
D: NA
size: NA
V: TRBV7-2
J: TRBJ2-2

DNA: TGTGCCAGCAGCCCCAACACAGATACGCAGTATTTT
CDR3: CASSPNTDTQYF
D: NA
size: once
V: TRBV7-2
J: TRBJ2-3

DNA: TGCGCCAGCAGCCAACCAGGGTTCCCTGAAGCTTTCTTT
CDR3: CASSQPGFPEAFF
D: NA
size: NA
V: TRBV4-3
J: TRBJ1-1

DNA: TGTGCCAGCAGCGTAGGACCGGGGGACTATGGCTACACCTTC
CDR3: CASSVGPGDYGYTF
D: NA
size: few
V: TRBV9
J: TRBJ1-2

DNA: TGTGCCAGTAGAAACCTATCTGGAAACACCATATATTTT
CDR3: CASRNLSGNTIYF
D: NA
size: NA
V: TRBV19
J: TRBJ1-3

DNA: TGTGCCAGCAGCCGAGACAGGGAAGCCTACGAGCAGTACTTC
CDR3: CASSRDREAYEQYF
D: TRBD1
size: NA
V: TRBV7-2
J: TRBJ2-7

DNA: TGCAGCGTTTCACAGGGATCAAGCAATCAGCCCCAGCATTTT
CDR3: CSVSQGSSNQPQHF
D: NA
size: few
V: TRBV29-1
J: TRBJ1-5

DNA: TGTGCCAGCAGTTACTCGGGGAGGGGTGCTATTAGTGGCTACACCTTC
CDR3: CASSYSGRGAISGYTF
D: NA
size: NA
V: TRBV6-5
J: TRBJ1-2

DNA: TGTGCCAGCAGTGACAGCACTATTCAGTACTTC
CDR3: CASSDSTIQYF
D: NA
size: NA
V: TRBV6-4
J: TRBJ2-4

DNA: TGTGCCAGCAGCGTAATTTCGGACACCGGGGAGCTGTTTTTT
CDR3: CASSVISDTGELFF
D: NA
size: few
V: TRBV9
J: TRBJ2-2

DNA: TGCGCCAGCAGCCAGGGGACAGGGAACTACGAGCAGTACTTC
CDR3: CASSQGTGNYEQYF
D: TRBD1
size: NA
V: TRBV5-1
J: TRBJ2-7

DNA: TGTGCCAGCAGCCATTCCGGAGGGACTAATGAAAAACTGTTTTTT
CDR3: CASSHSGGTNEKLFF
D: NA
size: few
V: TRBV14
J: TRBJ1-4

DNA: TGTGCCAGTAGTAGACAGGGTTTTGGAAACACCATATATTTT
CDR3: CASSRQGFGNTIYF
D: TRBD1
size: NA
V: TRBV19
J: TRBJ1-3

DNA: TGTGCCAGCAGCCCGGGGACAGGGAGGTCCTACGAGCAGTACTTC
CDR3: CASSPGTGRSYEQYF
D: TRBD1
size: once
V: TRBV4-2
J: TRBJ2-7

DNA: TGCGCCAGCAGTCAATTGGGACAGGGCCATTACTATGGCTACACCTTC
CDR3: CASSQLGQGHYYGYTF
D: TRBD1
size: few
V: TRBV23-1
J: TRBJ1-2

DNA: TGTGCCAGCAGGGGACAGGGTCTTACTGCTGAAGCTTTCTTT
CDR3: CASRGQGLTAEAFF
D: TRBD1
size: NA
V: TRBV6-1
J: TRBJ1-1